This TCR beta chain was identified in a study of blood T cell repertoires in COVID-19. Study-level background: Material from acute and convalescent COVID-19 was sourced from the United States, Italy and Spain. Sources were T cells, B-cell-depleted T cells, or PBMCs; the material itself was cDNA or gDNA.

Original processing notes: Estimation of nucleated cell counts was performed using reference gene primer amplification. This table comes from immunoSEQ multiplex PCR, and its TCRdb copy is limited to in-frame clones, with some not included. For V, J and clone size, that table is used; D and trimming come from the DNA. The table has 95,000 to 110,000 clones, roughly 84% seen once. CDR3 length: 15 amino acids. The V and J ends lost 4 bases and 5 bases respectively, with 16 bases between them. Germline loops: CDR1 SGHTS, CDR2 YDEGEE. The chain uses TRBV5-8 and TRBJ1-5; D might be TRBD1 (6 bases). This receptor was obtained from a man between 60 and 75 years old with acute or convalescent COVID-19. Input material: peripheral blood. The CDR3 loop is CASSPLQGVDQPQHF. The CDR3 DNA sequence: TGTGCCAGCAGCCCCCTACAGGGTGTGGATCAGCCCCAGCATTTT.